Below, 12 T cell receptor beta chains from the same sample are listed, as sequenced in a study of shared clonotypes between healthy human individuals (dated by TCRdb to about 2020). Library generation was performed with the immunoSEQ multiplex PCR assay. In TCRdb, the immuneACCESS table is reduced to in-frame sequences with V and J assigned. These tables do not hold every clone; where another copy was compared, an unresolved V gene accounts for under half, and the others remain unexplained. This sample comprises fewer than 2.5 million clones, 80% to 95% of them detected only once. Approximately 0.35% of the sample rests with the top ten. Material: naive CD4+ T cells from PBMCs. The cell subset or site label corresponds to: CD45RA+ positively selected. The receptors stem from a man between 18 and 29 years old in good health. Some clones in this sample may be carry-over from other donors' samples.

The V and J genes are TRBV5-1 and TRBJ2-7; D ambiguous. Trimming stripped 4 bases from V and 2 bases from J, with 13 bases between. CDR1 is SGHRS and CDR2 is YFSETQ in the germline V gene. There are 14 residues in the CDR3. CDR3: CASSPESTTYEQYF. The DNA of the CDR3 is TGCGCCAGCAGCCCTGAATCTACGACCTACGAGCAGTACTTC.

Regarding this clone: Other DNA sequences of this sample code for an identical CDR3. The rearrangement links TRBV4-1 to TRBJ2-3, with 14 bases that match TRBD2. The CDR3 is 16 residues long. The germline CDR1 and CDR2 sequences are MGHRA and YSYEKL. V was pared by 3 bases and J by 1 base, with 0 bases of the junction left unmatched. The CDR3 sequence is CASSQGLAGGTDTQYF. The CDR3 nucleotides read TGCGCCAGCAGCCAGGGACTAGCGGGGGGCACAGATACGCAGTATTTT.

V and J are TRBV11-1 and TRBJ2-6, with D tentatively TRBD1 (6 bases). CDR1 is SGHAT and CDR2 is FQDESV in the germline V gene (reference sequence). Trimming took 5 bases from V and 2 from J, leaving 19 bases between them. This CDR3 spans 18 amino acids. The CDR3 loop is CASSPRWQGRAGANVLTF. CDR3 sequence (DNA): TGTGCCAGCAGCCCCAGGTGGCAGGGGCGGGCTGGGGCCAACGTCCTGACTTTC. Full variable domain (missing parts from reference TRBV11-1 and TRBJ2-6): EAEVAQSPRYKITEKSQAVAFWCDPISGHATLYWYRQILGQGPELLVQFQDESVVDDSQLPKDRFSAERLKGVDSTLKIQPAELGDSAMYLCASSPRWQGRAGANVLTFGAGSRLTVL.

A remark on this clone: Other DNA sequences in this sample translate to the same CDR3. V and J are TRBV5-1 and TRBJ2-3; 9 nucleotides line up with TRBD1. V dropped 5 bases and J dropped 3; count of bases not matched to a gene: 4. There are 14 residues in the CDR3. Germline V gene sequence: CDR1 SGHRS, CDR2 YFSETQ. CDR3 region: CASRPGQGTDTQYF. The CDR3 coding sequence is TGCGCCAGCAGACCGGGACAGGGTACAGATACGCAGTATTTT.

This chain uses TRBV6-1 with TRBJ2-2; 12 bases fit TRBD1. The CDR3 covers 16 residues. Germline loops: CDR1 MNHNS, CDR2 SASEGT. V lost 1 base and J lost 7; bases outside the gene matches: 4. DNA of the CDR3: TGTGCCAGCAGTGAAGTGGGACAGGGGGCGGGCGGGGAGCTGTTTTTT. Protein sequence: CASSEVGQGAGGELFF.

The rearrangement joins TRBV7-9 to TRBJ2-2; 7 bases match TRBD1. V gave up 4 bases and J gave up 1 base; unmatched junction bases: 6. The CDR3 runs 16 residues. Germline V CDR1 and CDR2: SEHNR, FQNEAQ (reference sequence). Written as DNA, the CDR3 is TGTGCCAGCAGCTGGACAGGAGCTAGGAACACCGGGGAGCTGTTTTTT. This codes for CASSWTGARNTGELFF.

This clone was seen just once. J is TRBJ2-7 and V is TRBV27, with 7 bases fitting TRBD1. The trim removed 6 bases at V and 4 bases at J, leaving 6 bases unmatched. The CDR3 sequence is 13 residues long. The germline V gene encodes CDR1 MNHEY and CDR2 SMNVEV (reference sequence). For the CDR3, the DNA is TGTGCCAGCAGCACAACGGACAGGTACGAGCAGTACTTC. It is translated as CASSTTDRYEQYF.

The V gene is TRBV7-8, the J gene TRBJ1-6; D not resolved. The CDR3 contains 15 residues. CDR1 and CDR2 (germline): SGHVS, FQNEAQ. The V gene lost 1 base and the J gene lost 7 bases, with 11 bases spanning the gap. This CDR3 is CASSLGRAANSPLHF. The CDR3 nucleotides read TGTGCCAGCAGCTTAGGGAGGGCCGCGAATTCACCCCTCCACTTT.

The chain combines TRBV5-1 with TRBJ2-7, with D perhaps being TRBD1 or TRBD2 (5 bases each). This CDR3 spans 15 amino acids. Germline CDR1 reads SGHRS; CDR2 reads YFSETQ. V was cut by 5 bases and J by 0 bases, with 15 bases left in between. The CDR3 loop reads CASRPGTFSSYEQYF. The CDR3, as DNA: TGCGCCAGCAGACCAGGGACGTTTAGCTCCTACGAGCAGTACTTC.

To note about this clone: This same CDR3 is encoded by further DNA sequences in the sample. CDR3 coding DNA: TGCGCCAGCAGCTTGGCCGGGACTCAACAAGAGACCCAGTACTTC. It encodes CASSLAGTQQETQYF. The rearrangement links TRBV5-1 to TRBJ2-5; D is perhaps TRBD2 (6 bases). Germline CDR1 SGHRS, CDR2 YFSETQ. Trimming left V 0 bases short and J 2 bases short, with 11 bases between. The CDR3 covers 15 residues.

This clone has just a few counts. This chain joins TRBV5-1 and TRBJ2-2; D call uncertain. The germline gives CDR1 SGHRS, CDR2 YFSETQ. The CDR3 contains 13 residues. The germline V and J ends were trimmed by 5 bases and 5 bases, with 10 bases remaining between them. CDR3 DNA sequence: TGCGCCAGCAGGAGCGATGTAACCGGGGAGCTGTTTTTT. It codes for CASRSDVTGELFF. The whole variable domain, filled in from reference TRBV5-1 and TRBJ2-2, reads KAGVTQTPRYLIKTRGQQVTLSCSPISGHRSVSWYQQTPGQGLQFLFEYFSETQRNKGNFPGRFSGRQFSNSRSEMNVSTLELGDSALYLCASRSDVTGELFFGEGSRLTVL.

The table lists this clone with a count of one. The CDR3 loop is CASSRGVRDGYTF. The CDR3 DNA sequence: TGTGCCAGCAGCCGGGGTGTCAGGGATGGCTACACCTTC. This chain links TRBV2 with TRBJ1-2, with D possibly matching TRBD1 (5 bases). From germline, CDR1 is SNHLY and CDR2 FYNNEI. The length of the CDR3 is 13 residues. The V end was cut by 6 bases, the J end by 6 bases, with 14 bases between.